Listed here are 13 T cell receptor beta chains from one sample, sequenced in a study of identical twins. A single record per CDR3 protein comes from TCRdb applying MiXCR to the 5' RACE reads. The sample yields some 320,000 distinct CDR3 sequences, roughly an eighth seen once. The sample also formed part of further work on yellow fever vaccine responses in identical twins.

The sequenced material came from CD8+ T cells sorted from blood. The receptors here all came from a woman under 30 in good health.

The chain couples TRBV28 to TRBJ2-7; D gene unclear. The CDR3 covers 14 residues. Per the germline V gene, CDR1 is MDHEN and CDR2 is SYDVKM. V lost 5 bases, J lost 2 bases, and 13 bases lay in between. The CDR3 DNA is TGTGCCAGCAGTACCTTGAGCTCCACCTACGAGCAGTACTTC. Amino acids: CASSTLSSTYEQYF. The full variable domain, rest sourced from reference TRBV28 and TRBJ2-7, is DVKVTQSSRYLVKRTGEKVFLECVQDMDHENMFWYRQDPGLGLRLIYFSYDVKMKEKGDIPEGYSVSREKKERFSLILESASTNQTSMYLCASSTLSSTYEQYFGPGTRLTVT.

This clonotype has just a few counts. This chain links TRBV6-1 with TRBJ2-7, with 9 bases matching TRBD1. The CDR3 spans 15 residues. J gave up 4 bases and V 6 bases, and 10 bases lay outside the gene matches. From germline, CDR1 is MNHNS and CDR2 SASEGT. As DNA, the CDR3 is TGTGCCAGCAGCGCGTCGGGACAGGGTGATTACGAGCAGTACGTC. It is translated as CASSASGQGDYEQYV.

The chain carries TRBV9 and TRBJ2-1; TRBD2 matches 7 bases. The CDR3 length is 15 residues. The J segment lost 2 bases and the V segment lost 10 bases, leaving 12 bases of the junction unmatched. Per germline, CDR1 SGDLS and CDR2 YYNGEE. The CDR3 DNA sequence: TGTGCCCGCCCGGGGGGAGGGCGGACCTACAATGAGCAGTTCTTC. It codes for CARPGGGRTYNEQFF. Drawing the rest from reference TRBV9 and TRBJ2-1, the complete variable domain is DSGVTQTPKHLITATGQRVTLRCSPRSGDLSVYWYQQSLDQGLQFLIQYYNGEERAKGNILERFSAQQFPDLHSELNLSSLELGDSALYFCARPGGGRTYNEQFFGPGTRLTVL.

The chain employs TRBV6-5 and TRBJ1-1; 9 bases are shared with TRBD1. Germline CDR1 reads MNHEY; CDR2 reads SVGAGI. The V segment lost 2 bases and the J segment 1 base; nucleotides outside the gene matches: 8. This CDR3 is built from 17 residues. CDR3 bases: TGTGCCAGCAGTTACGGGGTAGGGACAGGGACGAACACTGAAGCTTTCTTT. Protein product: CASSYGVGTGTNTEAFF.

This clonotype was observed a few times. The chain joins TRBV20-1 to TRBJ2-1, with D perhaps TRBD1 (6 bases). This CDR3 comprises 16 residues. Germline V gene lookup returns CDR1 DFQATT and CDR2 SNEGSKA (reference sequence). The V end was cut by 6 bases, the J end by 0 bases, with 18 bases between. The DNA for the CDR3 is TGCAGTGCGGAACCAGGGGACACCAACTCCTACAATGAGCAGTTCTTC. It is translated as CSAEPGDTNSYNEQFF.

CDR3 nucleotides: TGTGCCAGCAGATCTACAGGGGGCACAGATACGCAGTATTTT. Protein sequence: CASRSTGGTDTQYF. The rearrangement joins TRBV13 to TRBJ2-3; 7 positions match TRBD1. The CDR3 consists of 14 residues. The ends lost 6 bases at V and 1 base at J; junction bases unmatched: 4. Germline CDR1 PRHDT, CDR2 FYEKMQ (reference sequence). Filled out from reference TRBV13 and TRBJ2-3, the complete variable domain reads AAGVIQSPRHLIKEKRETATLKCYPIPRHDTVYWYQQGPGQDPQFLISFYEKMQSDKGSIPDRFSAQQFSDYHSELNMSSLELGDSALYFCASRSTGGTDTQYFGPGTRLTVL.

This clonotype was seen many times. This chain joins TRBV7-6 and TRBJ2-3, with D maybe TRBD2 (7 bases). This CDR3 has 15 residues. CDR1 and CDR2 from the germline V gene are SGHVS and FNYEAQ. V was cut by 2 bases and J by 3 bases, with 12 bases left in between. The CDR3 sequence is CASSLRRGGTDTQYF. For the CDR3, the DNA is TGTGCCAGCAGCTTAAGAAGGGGGGGGACAGATACGCAGTATTTT.

A single count supports this clonotype. V gene TRBV9 combines with J gene TRBJ2-3, with D unclear. V was trimmed by 3 bases and J by 3 bases, leaving 8 bases between them. The CDR3 loop spans 13 amino acids. Germline V CDR1 and CDR2: SGDLS, YYNGEE. For the CDR3, the DNA is TGTGCCAGCAGCGACGACTGGACAGATACGCAGTATTTT. Translation: CASSDDWTDTQYF.

This chain joins TRBV6-2 or TRBV6-3 and TRBJ2-1; no reliable D call. CDR1 is MNHEY and CDR2 is SVGEGT in the germline V gene. The CDR3 has 11 amino acids. V was shortened by 6 bases and J by 10 bases, with 10 bases between the two germline ends. CDR3 DNA sequence: TGTGCCAGCAGGATAGGGCCCGAGCAGTTCTTC. It is translated as CASRIGPEQFF.

The table lists this clonotype with a few counts. The chain is built from TRBV12-3 or TRBV12-4 and TRBJ2-1, with D tentatively TRBD2 (5 bases). The CDR3 runs 14 residues. Deletions cut 10 bases from V and 8 bases from J, with 21 bases between. The CDR3 region is CATSRSGPQDEQFF. The CDR3, as DNA: TGTGCCACCTCGCGGAGCGGCCCCCAGGATGAGCAGTTCTTC.

The chain joins TRBV11-2 to TRBJ2-7; the D call may be TRBD1 or TRBD2 (5 bases each). The CDR3 is 15 residues long. V lost 1 base to trimming and J lost 1 base, with 11 bases between them. Germline V gives CDR1 SGHAT, CDR2 FQNNGV. The CDR3 is CASSLGRELSYEQYV. CDR3 coding DNA: TGTGCCAGCAGCTTAGGCAGGGAGTTATCCTACGAGCAGTACGTC.

This clonotype was seen only a few times. The chain uses TRBV20-1 and TRBJ2-1; TRBD2 matches at 7 bases. Per the germline V gene, CDR1 is DFQATT and CDR2 is SNEGSKA (reference sequence). With V trimmed by 6 bases and J by 6 bases, 14 bases remained unmatched. The CDR3 is 15 residues long. The CDR3 nucleotides are TGCAGTGCGGAGACCGGGACTACCCCCAGCAATGAGCAGTTCTTC. Encoded protein: CSAETGTTPSNEQFF.

The CDR3 reads CASVGLASDTQYF. CDR3 in DNA: TGTGCCAGCGTGGGACTAGCGTCAGATACGCAGTATTTT. V usage is TRBV11-2 and J usage is TRBJ2-3, with 10 nucleotides matching TRBD2. CDR3 length equals 13 residues. The germline gives CDR1 SGHAT, CDR2 FQNNGV. The J segment lost 4 bases and the V segment lost 8 bases, leaving 3 bases of the junction unmatched. Looking up the rest from reference TRBV11-2 and TRBJ2-3 gives the full variable domain: EAGVAQSPRYKIIEKRQSVAFWCNPISGHATLYWYQQILGQGPKLLIQFQNNGVVDDSQLPKDRFSAERLKGVDSTLKIQPAKLEDSAVYLCASVGLASDTQYFGPGTRLTVL.